The 14 T cell receptor beta chains reported below all come from one sample, sequenced in a study of blood T cell repertoires in COVID-19. The method was immunoSEQ multiplex PCR; TCRdb's version includes in-frame clones alone and lacks a portion of them. The repertoire has around 59,000 clones, just under 90% of them found once; the top ten carry roughly 1.4%. The sequenced sample was peripheral blood. These receptors all stem from a man aged 55 to 70 with acute or convalescent COVID-19.

The J gene is TRBJ1-4, the V gene TRBV7-2; D is perhaps TRBD1 (5 bases). CDR1 is SGHTA, CDR2 FQGNSA, per germline. V gave up 2 bases and J gave up 7 bases, with 14 bases separating them. The CDR3 is 15 residues long. DNA for the CDR3: TGTGCCAGCAGCTTAAAGCTCGGCGGGGGTGAAAAACTGTTTTTT. Protein product: CASSLKLGGGEKLFF.

This chain joins TRBV11-2 and TRBJ2-4; TRBD2 is a possible D gene (6 bases). The CDR3 extends over 15 amino acids. V was cut by 7 bases and J by 1 base, with 14 bases left in between. Germline lookup yields CDR1 SGHAT and CDR2 FQNNGV. The chain's CDR3 is CASNPEAGAKNIQYF. The DNA of the CDR3 is TGTGCCAGCAACCCGGAGGCGGGGGCCAAAAACATTCAGTACTTC.

The chain uses TRBV11-2 and TRBJ1-1, with D possibly matching TRBD1 (5 bases). Trimming stripped 1 base from V and 1 base from J, with 13 bases between. The CDR3 spans 16 residues. Germline V CDR1 and CDR2: SGHAT, FQNNGV. The CDR3 sequence is CASSLGVGTGNTEAFF. The DNA of the CDR3 is TGTGCCAGCAGCTTAGGCGTAGGTACAGGGAACACTGAAGCTTTCTTT.

This clone was seen only a few times. This chain connects TRBV19 to TRBJ1-2; D is uncertain. Germline V gene data show CDR1 as LNHDA and CDR2 as SQIVND (reference sequence). With 4 bases removed from V and 9 bases from J, the gap between germline ends came to 9 bases. The CDR3 totals 11 residues. The CDR3 nucleotides are TGTGCCAGTAGTAAACAGAAGAGCTACACCTTC. Protein: CASSKQKSYTF.

V usage is TRBV11-3 and J usage is TRBJ2-7; 7 nucleotides line up with TRBD2. Trimming took 3 bases from V and 4 from J; bases not matched to a gene: 9. Germline V CDR1 and CDR2: SGHNT, YENEEA. CDR3 length: 15 amino acids. The CDR3 nucleotides read TGTGCCAGCAGCTTGTTAGGACGGGAGGAATACGAGCAGTACTTC. Its protein product is CASSLLGREEYEQYF.

This chain joins TRBV28 and TRBJ1-1, with a tentative D call TRBD1 (6 bases). From germline, CDR1 is MDHEN and CDR2 SYDVKM. The CDR3 length is 14 residues. The V and J ends lost 7 bases and 5 bases respectively, with 17 bases between them. This chain's CDR3 is CASNFRGAGTEAFF. The CDR3 DNA reads TGTGCCAGCAACTTCCGGGGGGCGGGAACTGAAGCTTTCTTT.

This rearrangement joins TRBV2 to TRBJ2-7, with D uncertain. CDR3 size: 14 residues. The germline V and J ends were trimmed by 1 base and 3 bases, with 10 bases remaining between them. The germline V gene has CDR1 SNHLY and CDR2 FYNNEI. The CDR3 region is CASSEEYDFYEQYF. CDR3 bases: TGTGCCAGCAGTGAAGAGTATGACTTCTACGAGCAGTACTTC.

This chain uses TRBV28 with TRBJ1-1; tentatively, D is TRBD1 (6 bases). Germline CDR1 and CDR2: MDHEN and SYDVKM. V dropped 2 bases and J dropped 6 bases, with 10 bases sitting between them. This CDR3 comprises 13 residues. The CDR3 nucleotides are TGTGCCAGCAGTTTAGGGGGCTCGGCTGAAGCTTTCTTT. Amino acid sequence: CASSLGGSAEAFF.

The gene calls are TRBV25-1 and TRBJ2-7; D is unclear. CDR3 length: 13 amino acids. Trimming removed 3 bases at V and 3 bases at J, with 9 bases between. The V gene's germline CDR1 is MGHDK and CDR2 SYGVNS. CDR3 in amino acids: CASSEVPGYEQYF. In nucleotides, the CDR3 is TGTGCCAGCAGTGAGGTCCCAGGCTACGAGCAGTACTTC.

This chain uses TRBV4-3 with TRBJ1-5; no clear D gene. CDR3 length equals 15 residues. Germline-derived CDR1 and CDR2 are LGHNA and YSLEER. V lost 0 bases and J lost 5, with 11 bases in between. For the CDR3, the DNA is TGCGCCAGCAGCCAAGATATCCGGAGCCATCAGCCCCAGCATTTT. This codes for CASSQDIRSHQPQHF.

A single count supports this clone. The chain has TRBV7-2 and TRBJ1-2; 7 positions agree with TRBD1. The germline V gene has CDR1 SGHTA and CDR2 FQGNSA. J was trimmed by 8 bases and V by 5 bases; bases with no gene match: 8. CDR3 size: 13 residues. The chain's CDR3 is CASSPLTGVGYTF. CDR3 DNA: TGTGCCAGCAGCCCACTCACAGGGGTGGGCTACACCTTC.

The chain links TRBV6-5 to TRBJ2-3, with TRBD2 identical over 13 bases. The CDR3 extends over 14 amino acids. Trimming removed 8 bases from V and 6 bases from J; junction bases left unmatched: 5. Germline-derived CDR1 and CDR2 are MNHEY and SVGAGI. CDR3 DNA: TGTGCCAGCGGACTAGCGGGAGTTTTGGATACGCAGTATTTT. It encodes CASGLAGVLDTQYF.

This chain connects TRBV11-2 to TRBJ2-5; 13 positions agree with TRBD2. V dropped 5 bases and J dropped 2; count of bases not matched to a gene: 14. Germline V gene sequence: CDR1 SGHAT, CDR2 FQNNGV. CDR3 length: 19 residues. The CDR3: CASSPGTSGIGGLQETQYF. CDR3 in DNA: TGTGCCAGCAGCCCCGGGACTAGCGGGATTGGGGGCCTTCAAGAGACCCAGTACTTC.

This chain joins TRBV6-5 and TRBJ2-3; D is possibly TRBD1 (5 bases). Germline CDR1 is MNHEY and CDR2 is SVGAGI. Trimming left V 6 bases short and J 2 bases short, with 12 bases between. This CDR3 is built from 14 residues. The CDR3 bases are TGTGCCAGCAGAACCCAGGGTCCCACAGATACGCAGTATTTT. Translating it yields CASRTQGPTDTQYF.